The clone carrying this TCR beta chain came up many times. Its antigen is not known. The patients chosen for sequencing had shown expansion of CD8+CD57+ cells (detected by flow cytometry). This sample stems from a study of CD8+CD57+ T cells in acquired aplastic anemia. Study results and limitations: The study identified under 30 CD8+ CDR3 sequences shared by patients and controls.

It was genomic DNA that served as the template for profiling TCR beta VDJ and CDR3. TCRdb analysed the reads with MiXCR anew, one entry per CDR3 protein. The table lists about 180,000 distinct CDR3 sequences, 45% to 60% of them singletons. The CDR3 loop spans 14 amino acids. Germline CDR1 is MNHNS and CDR2 is SASEGT. With 4 bases clipped from V and 7 bases from J, the junction kept 6 bases outside the gene matches. The receptor comes from a human donor with aplastic anemia. The rearrangement joins TRBV6-1 to TRBJ2-2; 7 bases align to TRBD1. The sequenced sample was sorted CD4+, CD8+, or CD8+CD57+ T cells (not recorded which) from PBMCs. In DNA form, the CDR3 reads TGTGCCAGCAGTGGTTTACAGGGGCTCGGGGAGCTGTTTTTT. Its translation: CASSGLQGLGELFF.